The 23 T cell receptor beta chains below all came from one sample that was sequenced in a study of blood T cell repertoires in COVID-19. Data came from immunoSEQ multiplex PCR; TCRdb stores just in-frame clones and leaves some out. The sample has about 150,000 clones, approximately 86% seen once. Input material: peripheral blood. The receptors shown here come from a man in his 70s with acute or convalescent COVID-19.

A few counts support this clone. The rearrangement links TRBV10-3 to TRBJ1-3, with TRBD1 identical over 8 bases. Trimming at V came to 3 bases and at J to 0 bases, leaving 10 bases not matched to a gene. Germline V lookup: CDR1 ENHRY, CDR2 SYGVKD. The CDR3 has 18 amino acids. The CDR3 DNA sequence: TGTGCCATCAGTGAACTACGGACAGGGACCTCCTCTGGAAACACCATATATTTT. Translated, it gives CAISELRTGTSSGNTIYF.

V gene TRBV30 combines with J gene TRBJ2-1; D might be TRBD1 (6 bases). V lost 4 bases, J lost 0 bases, and 10 bases lay in between. Germline CDR1 is GTSNPN and CDR2 is SVGIG (reference sequence). This CDR3 is 14 amino acids long. The CDR3 DNA is TGTGCCTGGACGAGGGGGAGCTCCTACAATGAGCAGTTCTTC. Translated, it gives CAWTRGSSYNEQFF.

The chain employs TRBV18 and TRBJ2-7, with TRBD2 identical over 14 bases. Germline CDR1 reads KGHSH; CDR2 reads LQKENI. V shed 4 bases and J 5 bases; nucleotides not matched to a gene: 4. CDR3 size: 15 residues. CDR3 sequence reads: CASSLGLAGDNEQYF. The CDR3 bases are TGTGCCAGCTCACTGGGACTAGCGGGAGATAACGAGCAGTACTTC.

The chain has TRBV28 and TRBJ1-2; D remains ambiguous. V was trimmed by 2 bases and J by 7 bases, leaving 17 bases between them. Per the germline V gene, CDR1 is MDHEN and CDR2 is SYDVKM. The CDR3 has 15 amino acids. In DNA form, the CDR3 reads TGTGCCAGCAGTTTAGCTGGCGGGGTTTGGAGTGGCTACACCTTC. It is translated as CASSLAGGVWSGYTF.

CDR3 DNA sequence: TGTGCCAGCAGCCGGACAGGGAACTCTGGAAACACCATATATTTT. This codes for CASSRTGNSGNTIYF. V is TRBV5-5 and J is TRBJ1-3; 8 bases line up with TRBD1. There are 15 residues in the CDR3. Trimming cost V 4 bases and J 0 bases; bases outside gene matches: 3. The germline V gene encodes CDR1 SGHKS and CDR2 YYEKEE (reference sequence).

This CDR3 is CASGQNTGGTGELFF. CDR3 in DNA: TGTGCCAGCGGCCAAAACACGGGAGGCACCGGGGAGCTGTTTTTT. The chain is built from TRBV7-6 and TRBJ2-2; 7 nucleotides line up with TRBD2. Per the germline V gene, CDR1 is SGHVS and CDR2 is FNYEAQ. This CDR3 comprises 15 residues. Trimming at V came to 8 bases and at J to 4 bases, leaving 10 bases not matched to a gene.

In its sample, this clone was seen once. The chain has TRBV7-3 and TRBJ1-1, with TRBD1 matching over 7 bases. CDR1 and CDR2 from the germline V gene are SGHTA and FQGTGA. The CDR3 length is 14 residues. J was trimmed by 5 bases and V by 4 bases; bases with no gene match: 7. The CDR3 loop is CASSSTGSQTEAFF. In nucleotides, the CDR3 is TGTGCCAGCAGCTCGACAGGGTCGCAAACTGAAGCTTTCTTT.

The genes are TRBV11-1 and TRBJ2-1; D is possibly TRBD2 (5 bases). Germline values: CDR1 SGHAT, CDR2 FQDESV (reference sequence). The CDR3 sequence is 15 residues long. V dropped 5 bases and J dropped 3 bases, with 14 bases sitting between them. Here the CDR3 reads CASSPEPGNYNEQFF. CDR3 in DNA: TGTGCCAGCAGCCCAGAGCCGGGGAACTACAATGAGCAGTTCTTC.

For the CDR3, the DNA is TGCAGTGCTAGTTTGGGGCGGAGCACAGATACGCAGTATTTT. Its protein is CSASLGRSTDTQYF. The chain links TRBV20-1 to TRBJ2-3; weak D call: TRBD1 (5 bases). The CDR3 length is 14 residues. Trimming removed 3 bases at V and 0 bases at J, with 10 bases between. CDR1 and CDR2 from the germline V gene are DFQATT and SNEGSKA (reference sequence).

DNA of the CDR3: TGTGCCAGTAGTATTTACCCCGGGACAGGGGTTCGCTTGGACTACACCTTC. Encoded protein: CASSIYPGTGVRLDYTF. This chain joins TRBV19 and TRBJ1-2; 10 bases map to TRBD1. From germline, CDR1 is LNHDA and CDR2 SQIVND (reference sequence). The CDR3 has 17 residues. J was trimmed by 10 bases and V by 3 bases; bases with no gene match: 17.

This sequence joins TRBV20-1 and TRBJ2-3; D unclear. The CDR3 has 11 amino acids. From germline, CDR1 is DFQATT and CDR2 SNEGSKA (reference sequence). Trimming took 2 bases from V and 4 from J, leaving 4 bases between them. CDR3 nucleotides: TGCAGTGCTAGATCGGCAGATACGCAGTATTTT. Encoded protein: CSARSADTQYF.

This chain links TRBV19 with TRBJ2-1, with 9 bases matching TRBD1. The germline gives CDR1 LNHDA, CDR2 SQIVND (reference sequence). The CDR3 totals 13 residues. Trimming took 7 bases from V and 12 from J; bases not matched to a gene: 10. Written as DNA, the CDR3 is TGTGCCAGTACCACGGACAGGGGAGCAGGGCAGTTCTTC. This gives the protein CASTTDRGAGQFF.

The V call is TRBV19, the J call TRBJ2-6, with no clear D. CDR1 and CDR2 (germline): LNHDA, SQIVND (reference sequence). Trimming took 4 bases from V and 10 from J, leaving 14 bases between them. The CDR3 covers 14 residues. The DNA for the CDR3 is TGTGCCAGTAGTAGCTATGGTCTCGCGAACGTCCTGACTTTC. This encodes CASSSYGLANVLTF.

The gene calls are TRBV6-2 or TRBV6-3 and TRBJ2-5; possible D gene TRBD1, 6 bases. CDR3 size: 15 residues. Trimming removed 6 bases from V and 1 base from J, with 15 bases in between. Germline V gene lookup returns CDR1 MNHEY and CDR2 SVGEGT. For the CDR3, the DNA is TGTGCCAGCAGCCGGGCAACAGGGCCCCAAGAGACCCAGTACTTC. Translating gives CASSRATGPQETQYF.

The rearrangement links TRBV4-2 to TRBJ2-1, with 10 bases that match TRBD2. This CDR3 region has 15 residues. The germline V gene encodes CDR1 LGHNA and CDR2 YNFKEQ. V shed 4 bases and J 5 bases; nucleotides not matched to a gene: 5. The CDR3 protein is CASSRRTSGDNEQFF. CDR3 nucleotides: TGTGCCAGCAGCCGACGGACTAGCGGTGACAATGAGCAGTTCTTC.

As for this clone: The same CDR3 also results from other DNA sequences found in this sample. The chain uses TRBV5-6 and TRBJ2-5, with 9 bases that match TRBD1. The CDR3 consists of 15 residues. Germline loops: CDR1 SGHDT, CDR2 YYEEEE. V was pared by 0 bases and J by 1 base, with 1 base of the junction left unmatched. Here the CDR3 DNA reads TGTGCCAGCAGCTTGGCGGGACAGGGCCAAGAGACCCAGTACTTC. Protein sequence: CASSLAGQGQETQYF.

The chain links TRBV6-5 to TRBJ2-1; 8 bases align to TRBD2. The CDR3 has 14 residues. The germline CDR1 and CDR2 sequences are MNHEY and SVGAGI. V trimming: 6 bases; J trimming: 4 bases; junction bases outside the gene matches: 5. The CDR3 coding sequence is TGTGCCAGCAGGGCTAGCGGGCAATACAATGAGCAGTTCTTC. This translates into CASRASGQYNEQFF.

The chain uses TRBV5-6 and TRBJ2-3; D is perhaps TRBD1 (5 bases). CDR3 length: 14 amino acids. The germline gives CDR1 SGHDT, CDR2 YYEEEE. Trimming removed 4 bases from V and 1 base from J, with 10 bases in between. The CDR3: CASSITGRTDTQYF. DNA of the CDR3: TGTGCCAGCAGCATAACAGGTCGCACAGATACGCAGTATTTT.

The chain carries TRBV5-4 and TRBJ2-1; a possible D gene is TRBD1 (6 bases). V lost 0 bases to trimming and J lost 5 bases, with 12 bases between them. The length of the CDR3 is 15 residues. Germline V gene data show CDR1 as SGHNT and CDR2 as YYREEE (reference sequence). DNA for the CDR3: TGTGCCAGCAGCTTGGAACAGGGCATCCACAATGAGCAGTTCTTC. This encodes CASSLEQGIHNEQFF. Filled out from reference TRBV5-4 and TRBJ2-1, the complete variable domain reads ETGVTQSPTHLIKTRGQQVTLRCSSQSGHNTVSWYQQALGQGPQFIFQYYREEENGRGNFPPRFSGLQFPNYSSELNVNALELDDSALYLCASSLEQGIHNEQFFGPGTRLTVL.

The chain employs TRBV11-3 and TRBJ2-5, with TRBD2 identical over 8 bases. From germline, CDR1 is SGHNT and CDR2 YENEEA. V shed 5 bases, J shed 5 bases, and the junction held 7 bases outside the gene matches. CDR3 length: 14 residues. CDR3 sequence (DNA): TGTGCCAGCAGCGTGGGCCGCGGGAGGGAGACCCAGTACTTC. Its translation: CASSVGRGRETQYF.

The DNA of the CDR3 is TGTGCCAGCAGTTCGGCGGAAGGAGGTCAGCCCCAGCATTTT. It yields the protein CASSSAEGGQPQHF. The rearrangement joins TRBV28 to TRBJ1-5; D not resolved. V lost 4 bases, J lost 6 bases, and 13 bases lay in between. CDR3 size: 14 residues. Per germline, CDR1 MDHEN and CDR2 SYDVKM.

The chain combines TRBV2 with TRBJ1-2, with a weak D call TRBD1 (6 bases). The CDR3 consists of 14 residues. Germline V CDR1 and CDR2: SNHLY, FYNNEI. V lost 6 bases, J lost 2 bases, and 13 bases lay in between. CDR3 protein: CASRGGGSNYGYTF. The CDR3 DNA is TGTGCCAGCAGGGGAGGGGGTTCGAACTATGGCTACACCTTC. Looking up the rest from reference TRBV2 and TRBJ1-2 gives the full variable domain: EPEVTQTPSHQVTQMGQEVILRCVPISNHLYFYWYRQILGQKVEFLVSFYNNEISEKSEIFDDQFSVERPDGSNFTLKIRSTKLEDSAMYFCASRGGGSNYGYTFGSGTRLTVV.

The rearrangement uses TRBV5-1 and TRBJ2-1, with 8 bases fitting TRBD2. Trimming took 1 base from V and 7 from J; bases not matched to a gene: 10. This CDR3 has 16 residues. The germline CDR1 and CDR2 sequences are SGHRS and YFSETQ. The CDR3 spells CASSLPGTSVFNEQFF. The CDR3 region has the DNA TGCGCCAGCAGCTTGCCGGGGACTAGTGTTTTTAATGAGCAGTTCTTC.